Reported below is one TCR beta chain. Its target is unknown. Repertoires were generated with immunoSEQ multiplex PCR, while TCRdb's copy carries only in-frame clones and drops some. The sample shows hundreds of thousands of clones, approximately 92% of them seen only once. The sample comes from a study of Ad26.COV2.S vaccination and SARS-CoV-2 variants. Whole-study context: Enrollment placed the donor in the COV1001 Ad26.COV2.S trial arm.

Study-wide results and caveats: Analyses that measured TCR breadth and depth may have underestimated total T cell responses.

The sample's treatment: 15 to 20 received Ad26.COV2.S at low or high dose, single or two shots; 5 received placebo; per-sample allocation not given. The samples were gathered on day 63 after the first injection of vaccine or placebo. Donation was by an adult aged 18-55 years who was in Boston. Vaccination used an Ad26 vector expressing Wuhan-strain SARS-CoV-2 spike. The sample consisted of peripheral blood, taken in a trial of Ad26.COV2.S vaccine versus placebo. The origin of this receptor is a person between 18 and 65 years old who received the Ad26.COV2.S COVID-19 vaccine or a placebo.

For the CDR3, the DNA is TGTGCCAGCAGCGCAGGGTGGTCTGGGGCCAACGTCCTGACTTTC. Protein: CASSAGWSGANVLTF. The gene calls are TRBV2 and TRBJ2-6; tentative D call: TRBD1 (5 bases). Per the germline V gene, CDR1 is SNHLY and CDR2 is FYNNEI. The CDR3 has 15 amino acids. Trimming pared 6 bases from V and 1 base from J, leaving 10 bases between. Variable domain in full (rest from reference TRBV2 and TRBJ2-6): EPEVTQTPSHQVTQMGQEVILRCVPISNHLYFYWYRQILGQKVEFLVSFYNNEISEKSEIFDDQFSVERPDGSNFTLKIRSTKLEDSAMYFCASSAGWSGANVLTFGAGSRLTVL.